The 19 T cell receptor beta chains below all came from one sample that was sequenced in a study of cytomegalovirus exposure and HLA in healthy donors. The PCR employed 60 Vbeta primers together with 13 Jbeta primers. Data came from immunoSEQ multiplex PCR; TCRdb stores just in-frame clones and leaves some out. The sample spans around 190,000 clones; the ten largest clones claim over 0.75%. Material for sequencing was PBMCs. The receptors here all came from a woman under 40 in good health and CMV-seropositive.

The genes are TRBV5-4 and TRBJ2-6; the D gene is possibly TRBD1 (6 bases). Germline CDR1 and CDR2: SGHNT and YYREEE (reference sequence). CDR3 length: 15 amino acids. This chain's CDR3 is CAWGPGLSGANVLTF. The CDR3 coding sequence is TGTGCATGGGGGCCCGGCCTGTCTGGGGCCAACGTCCTGACTTTC.

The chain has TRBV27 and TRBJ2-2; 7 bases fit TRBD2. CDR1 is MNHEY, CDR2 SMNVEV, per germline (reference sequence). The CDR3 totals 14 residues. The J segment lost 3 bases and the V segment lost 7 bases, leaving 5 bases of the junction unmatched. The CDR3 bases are TGTGCCAGCAATAGCGGGCTAGACACCGGGGAGCTGTTTTTT. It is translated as CASNSGLDTGELFF.

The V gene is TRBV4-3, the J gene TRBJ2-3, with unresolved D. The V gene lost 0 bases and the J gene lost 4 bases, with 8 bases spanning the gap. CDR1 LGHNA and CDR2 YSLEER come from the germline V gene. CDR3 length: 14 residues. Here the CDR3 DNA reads TGCGCCAGCAGCCAAGAGGGCGCCCCAGATACGCAGTATTTT. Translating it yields CASSQEGAPDTQYF.

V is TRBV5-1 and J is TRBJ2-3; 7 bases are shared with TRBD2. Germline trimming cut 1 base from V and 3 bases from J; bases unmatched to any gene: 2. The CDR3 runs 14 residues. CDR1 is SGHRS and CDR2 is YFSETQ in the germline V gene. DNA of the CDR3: TGCGCCAGCAGCTTGTTGGGGGGGACAGATACGCAGTATTTT. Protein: CASSLLGGTDTQYF.

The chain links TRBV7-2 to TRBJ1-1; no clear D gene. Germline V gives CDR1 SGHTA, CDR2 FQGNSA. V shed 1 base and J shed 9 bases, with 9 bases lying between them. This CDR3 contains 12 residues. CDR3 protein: CASSLVGGKAFF. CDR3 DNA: TGTGCCAGCAGCTTAGTTGGAGGAAAAGCTTTCTTT.

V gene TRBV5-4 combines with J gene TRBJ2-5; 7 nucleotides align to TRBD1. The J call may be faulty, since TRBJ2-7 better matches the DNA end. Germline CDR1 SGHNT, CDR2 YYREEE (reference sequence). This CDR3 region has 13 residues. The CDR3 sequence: CASSAYYRGEQYF. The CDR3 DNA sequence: TGTGCCAGCAGCGCTTACTACAGGGGCGAGCAGTACTTC.

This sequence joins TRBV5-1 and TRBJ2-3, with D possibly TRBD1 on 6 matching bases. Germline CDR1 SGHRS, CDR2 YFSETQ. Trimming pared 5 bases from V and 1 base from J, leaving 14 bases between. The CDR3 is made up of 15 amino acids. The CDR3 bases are TGCGCCAGCAGTCCACAGGGATGGGGCACAGATACGCAGTATTTT. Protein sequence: CASSPQGWGTDTQYF.

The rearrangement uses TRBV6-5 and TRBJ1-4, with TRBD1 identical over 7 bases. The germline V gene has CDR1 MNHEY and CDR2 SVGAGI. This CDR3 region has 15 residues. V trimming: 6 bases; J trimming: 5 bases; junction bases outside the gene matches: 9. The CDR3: CASRQRQGRNEKLFF. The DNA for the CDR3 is TGTGCCAGCAGGCAGAGACAGGGACGGAATGAAAAACTGTTTTTT.

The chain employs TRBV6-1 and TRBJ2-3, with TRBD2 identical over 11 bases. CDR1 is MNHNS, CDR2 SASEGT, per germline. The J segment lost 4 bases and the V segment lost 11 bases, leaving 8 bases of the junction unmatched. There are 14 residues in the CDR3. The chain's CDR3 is CAREGLAASDTQYF. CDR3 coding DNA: TGTGCCCGCGAGGGACTAGCGGCTTCAGATACGCAGTATTTT.

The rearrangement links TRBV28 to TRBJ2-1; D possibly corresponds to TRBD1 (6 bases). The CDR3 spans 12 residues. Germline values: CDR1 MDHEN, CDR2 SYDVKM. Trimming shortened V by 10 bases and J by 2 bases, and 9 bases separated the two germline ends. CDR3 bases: TGTGCCACAGGGGATGCCTACAATGAGCAGTTCTTC. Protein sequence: CATGDAYNEQFF.

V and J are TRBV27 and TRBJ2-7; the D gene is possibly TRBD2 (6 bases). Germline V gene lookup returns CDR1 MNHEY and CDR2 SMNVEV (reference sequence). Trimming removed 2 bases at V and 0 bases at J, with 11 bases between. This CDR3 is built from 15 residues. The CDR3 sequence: CASSLTSRSSYEQYF. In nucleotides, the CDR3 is TGTGCCAGCAGTTTAACTAGCCGAAGCTCCTACGAGCAGTACTTC.

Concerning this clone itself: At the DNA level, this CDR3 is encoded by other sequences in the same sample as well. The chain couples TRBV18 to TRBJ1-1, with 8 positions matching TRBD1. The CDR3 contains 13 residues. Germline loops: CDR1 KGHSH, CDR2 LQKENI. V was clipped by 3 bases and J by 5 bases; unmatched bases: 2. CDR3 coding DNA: TGTGCCAGCTCACCCCAGGGGGCGACTGAAGCTTTCTTT. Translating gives CASSPQGATEAFF. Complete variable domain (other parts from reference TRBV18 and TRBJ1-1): NAGVMQNPRHLVRRRGQEARLRCSPMKGHSHVYWYRQLPEEGLKFMVYLQKENIIDESGMPKERFSAEFPKEGPSILRIQQVVRGDSAAYFCASSPQGATEAFFGQGTRLTVV.

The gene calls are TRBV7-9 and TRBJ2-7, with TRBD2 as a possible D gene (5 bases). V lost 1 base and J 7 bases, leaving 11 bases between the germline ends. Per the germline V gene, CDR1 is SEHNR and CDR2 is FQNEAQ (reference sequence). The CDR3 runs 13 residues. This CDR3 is CASSLVGVREQYF. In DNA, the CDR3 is TGTGCCAGCAGCTTAGTCGGGGTTAGGGAGCAGTACTTC.

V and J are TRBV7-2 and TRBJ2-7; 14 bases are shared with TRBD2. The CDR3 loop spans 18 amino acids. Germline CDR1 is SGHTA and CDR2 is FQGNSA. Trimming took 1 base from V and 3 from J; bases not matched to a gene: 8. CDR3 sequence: CASSLVGTSGSDFYEQYF. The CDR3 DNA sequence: TGTGCCAGCAGCTTAGTGGGGACTAGCGGGAGCGACTTCTACGAGCAGTACTTC.

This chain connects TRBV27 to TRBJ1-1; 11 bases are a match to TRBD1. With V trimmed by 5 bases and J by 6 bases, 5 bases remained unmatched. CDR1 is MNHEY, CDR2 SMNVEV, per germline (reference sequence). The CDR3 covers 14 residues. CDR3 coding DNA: TGTGCCAGCAGTAGGGGACAGGGGGGCTCTGAAGCTTTCTTT. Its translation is CASSRGQGGSEAFF.

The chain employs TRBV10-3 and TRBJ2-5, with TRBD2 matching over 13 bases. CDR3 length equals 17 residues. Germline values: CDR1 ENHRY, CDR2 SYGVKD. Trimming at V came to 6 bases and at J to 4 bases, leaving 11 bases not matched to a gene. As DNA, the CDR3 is TGTGCCATCAGAAAAGGACTAGCGGGGGTTTTGGGAGAGACCCAGTACTTC. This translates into CAIRKGLAGVLGETQYF.

The CDR3 protein is CASSYPGGTEAFF. The CDR3 region has the DNA TGTGCCAGCAGTTACCCAGGGGGCACTGAAGCTTTCTTT. The chain has TRBV6-5 and TRBJ1-1; 7 bases agree with TRBD1. Germline-derived CDR1 and CDR2 are MNHEY and SVGAGI. Germline trimming cut 2 bases from V and 4 bases from J; bases unmatched to any gene: 1. This CDR3 is 13 amino acids long.

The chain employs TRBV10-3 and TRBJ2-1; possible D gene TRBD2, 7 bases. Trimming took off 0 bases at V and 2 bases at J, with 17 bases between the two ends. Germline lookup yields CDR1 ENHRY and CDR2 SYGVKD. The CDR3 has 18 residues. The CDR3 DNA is TGTGCCATCAGTGAGTCCCTAAGGGGGGCGGGGGCCTACAATGAGCAGTTCTTC. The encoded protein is CAISESLRGAGAYNEQFF.

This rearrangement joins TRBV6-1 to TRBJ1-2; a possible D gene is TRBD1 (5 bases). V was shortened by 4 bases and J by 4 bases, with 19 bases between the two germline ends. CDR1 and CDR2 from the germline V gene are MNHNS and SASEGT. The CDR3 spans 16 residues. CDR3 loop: CASSGKGRDFGYGYTF. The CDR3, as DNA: TGTGCCAGCAGTGGTAAGGGCAGGGATTTTGGCTATGGCTACACCTTC.